This paragraph covers one TCR beta chain sequence. What it binds is not known. These data originate in a study of untreated major depressive disorder. The assay was immunoSEQ multiplex PCR, and TCRdb's table has in-frame clones only and misses some. The sample contains about 21,000 clones, around nine tenths of which appear only once. Each depressed patient was matched pairwise with a non-depressed control on sex, age, current smoking status and body mass index. This CDR3 comprises 18 residues. Germline CDR1 reads SGHTA; CDR2 reads FQGNSA. With V trimmed by 5 bases and J by 0 bases, 11 bases remained unmatched. Study conclusions and caveats: Sequencing comparisons covered only three preselected Vbeta families.

The chain joins TRBV7-2 to TRBJ2-2, with 8 bases identical to TRBD2. Sequencing input: CD4+ T cells from PBMCs. The source is a middle-aged woman in good health. The CDR3 sequence is CASSQTSGVYANTGELFF. CDR3 DNA sequence: TGTGCCAGCAGCCAAACTAGCGGCGTCTACGCGAACACCGGGGAGCTGTTTTTT.